These 29 T cell receptor beta chains came from one sample sequenced in a study of cytomegalovirus exposure and HLA in healthy donors. Libraries were prepared by immunoSEQ multiplex PCR; TCRdb keeps only in-frame clonotypes and omits some of them. The repertoire includes about 130,000 clones, 70% to 90% of them detected once, and less than 7% sits in the top ten. The sequenced sample consisted of PBMCs. These receptor sequences come from a woman aged 30 to 39 in good health and CMV-seropositive.

This sequence joins TRBV7-6 and TRBJ1-5; D is perhaps TRBD1 (5 bases). V dropped 5 bases and J dropped 5 bases, with 10 bases sitting between them. This CDR3 spans 13 amino acids. Per germline, CDR1 SGHVS and CDR2 FNYEAQ. The CDR3 sequence is CASSPDTDQPQHF. The CDR3 DNA reads TGTGCCAGCAGCCCGGACACCGATCAGCCCCAGCATTTT.

J is TRBJ2-5 and V is TRBV18; 13 nucleotides line up with TRBD2. CDR1 is KGHSH, CDR2 LQKENI, per germline. The CDR3 runs to 14 residues. The trim removed 3 bases at V and 5 bases at J, leaving 0 bases unmatched. The chain's CDR3 is CASSPTSGRETQYF. The CDR3 DNA reads as TGTGCCAGCTCACCGACTAGCGGGAGGGAGACCCAGTACTTC.

The chain carries TRBV19 and TRBJ2-3; possible D gene TRBD2, 6 bases. Germline CDR1 LNHDA, CDR2 SQIVND (reference sequence). V dropped 3 bases and J dropped 6 bases, with 16 bases sitting between them. This CDR3 region has 15 residues. Here the CDR3 reads CASSISSARGDTQYF. The CDR3 bases are TGTGCCAGTAGTATCTCTAGCGCCCGAGGGGATACGCAGTATTTT.

Here the CDR3 DNA reads TGTGCCAGCAGTAACCGGGACAGATACAATGAGCAGTTCTTC. Translation: CASSNRDRYNEQFF. The chain carries TRBV27 and TRBJ2-1, with 7 nucleotides matching TRBD1. CDR3 length: 14 residues. The V and J ends lost 5 bases and 4 bases, in that order; junction bases with no gene match: 5. In germline, CDR1 is MNHEY, CDR2 SMNVEV (reference sequence).

CDR3 sequence reads: CASSSRQVANTGELFF. Written as DNA, the CDR3 is TGCGCCAGCAGCAGTCGACAGGTCGCGAACACCGGGGAGCTGTTTTTT. The rearrangement links TRBV5-1 to TRBJ2-2; tentatively, D is TRBD1 (6 bases). Germline-derived CDR1 and CDR2 are SGHRS and YFSETQ. V gave up 4 bases and J gave up 0 bases, with 13 bases separating them. This CDR3 has 16 amino acids. Full variable domain (remainder filled in from reference TRBV5-1 and TRBJ2-2): KAGVTQTPRYLIKTRGQQVTLSCSPISGHRSVSWYQQTPGQGLQFLFEYFSETQRNKGNFPGRFSGRQFSNSRSEMNVSTLELGDSALYLCASSSRQVANTGELFFGEGSRLTVL.

This chain links TRBV7-3 with TRBJ2-5; 8 nucleotides align to TRBD2. This CDR3 region has 15 residues. V shed 4 bases, J shed 3 bases, and the junction held 7 bases outside the gene matches. Germline V gives CDR1 SGHTA, CDR2 FQGTGA. For the CDR3, the DNA is TGTGCCAGCAGCTCTCGGGGGACTAGAGAAGAGACCCAGTACTTC. Translated, it gives CASSSRGTREETQYF.

The chain combines TRBV4-2 with TRBJ2-2; a possible D gene is TRBD2 (7 bases). Trimming left V 4 bases short and J 6 bases short, with 12 bases between. Germline V gene sequence: CDR1 LGHNA, CDR2 YNFKEQ. The CDR3 consists of 14 residues. The CDR3 sequence: CASSRGGSAGELFF. Written as DNA, the CDR3 is TGTGCCAGCAGCCGGGGGGGCTCCGCCGGGGAGCTGTTTTTT.

The chain employs TRBV28 and TRBJ2-5; TRBD2 agrees at 12 bases. Germline V gene data show CDR1 as MDHEN and CDR2 as SYDVKM. The CDR3 is 15 residues long. Losses at the gene ends were 3 bases for V and 1 base for J; bases not matched to a gene: 0. CDR3 region: CASSLTSGGQETQYF. The CDR3 nucleotides are TGTGCCAGCAGTTTGACTAGCGGGGGCCAAGAGACCCAGTACTTC.

V and J are TRBV28 and TRBJ2-7; D gene uncertain. Germline loops: CDR1 MDHEN, CDR2 SYDVKM. The CDR3 extends over 12 amino acids. V lost 3 bases and J 5 bases, leaving 8 bases between the germline ends. The CDR3 reads CASSLARDEQYF. In DNA form, the CDR3 reads TGTGCCAGCAGTTTGGCTCGGGACGAGCAGTACTTC.

Note on this clone: The same CDR3 is also encoded by other DNA sequences in this sample. The chain employs TRBV6-5 and TRBJ2-1; the match to TRBD2 covers 8 bases. This CDR3 contains 15 residues. Per the germline V gene, CDR1 is MNHEY and CDR2 is SVGAGI. V gave up 2 bases and J gave up 1 base; unmatched junction bases: 1. The CDR3 region has the DNA TGTGCCAGCAGTTACAGCGGGGGTTCCTACAATGAGCAGTTCTTC. Protein: CASSYSGGSYNEQFF.

The rearrangement uses TRBV7-8 and TRBJ1-2; possibly TRBD1 for D (5 bases). CDR1 is SGHVS, CDR2 FQNEAQ, per germline. The CDR3 is made up of 16 amino acids. V gave up 5 bases and J gave up 6 bases, with 22 bases separating them. The CDR3 spells CASSPRGNREGHGYTF. The CDR3, as DNA: TGTGCCAGCAGCCCCCGCGGGAACAGAGAGGGGCATGGCTACACCTTC. Using reference TRBV7-8 and TRBJ1-2 for the parts outside the CDR3, the full variable domain is GAGVSQSPRYKVAKRGQDVALRCDPISGHVSLFWYQQALGQGPEFLTYFQNEAQLDKSGLPSDRFFAERPEGSVSTLKIQRTQQEDSAVYLCASSPRGNREGHGYTFGSGTRLTVV.

The rearrangement links TRBV6-5 to TRBJ1-1, with D perhaps TRBD1 (5 bases). V lost 6 bases and J 0 bases, leaving 14 bases between the germline ends. This CDR3 contains 15 residues. Germline loops: CDR1 MNHEY, CDR2 SVGAGI. The CDR3 nucleotides read TGTGCCAGCAGAGCTTTTACAGGCATGAACACTGAAGCTTTCTTT. This encodes CASRAFTGMNTEAFF.

The rearrangement links TRBV9 to TRBJ2-2; TRBD1 aligns across 10 bases. The germline CDR1 and CDR2 sequences are SGDLS and YYNGEE. This CDR3 region has 15 residues. After removal of 4 bases from V and 7 bases from J, the junction contained 7 bases not matched to a gene. Written as DNA, the CDR3 is TGTGCCAGCAGCTCGGGACAGGGGCCCTTCGGGGAGCTGTTTTTT. This encodes CASSSGQGPFGELFF.

Details on this clone: One end of the junction varies from germline; a read error may be responsible. This chain joins TRBV7-9 and TRBJ2-7; TRBD1 aligns across 7 bases. Germline V CDR1 and CDR2: SEHNR, FQNEAQ (reference sequence). There are 12 residues in the CDR3. The CDR3 nucleotides are TGTGCCAGCAGCTTAGCCCCGGGACAGTCATCGTTC. This sequence encodes CASSLAPGQSSF.

The chain joins TRBV19 to TRBJ2-7, with 9 bases that match TRBD1. The CDR3 length is 15 residues. Germline-derived CDR1 and CDR2 are LNHDA and SQIVND (reference sequence). V lost 0 bases to trimming and J lost 3 bases; unmatched junction nucleotides: 3. The CDR3 DNA is TGTGCCAGTAGTATAGATGGGGGACAGGGCTACGAGCAGTACTTC. It is translated as CASSIDGGQGYEQYF.

The chain links TRBV7-9 to TRBJ1-2, with a tentative D call TRBD1 (5 bases). Germline loops: CDR1 SEHNR, CDR2 FQNEAQ (reference sequence). The germline V and J ends were trimmed by 5 bases and 0 bases, with 16 bases remaining between them. CDR3 length equals 16 residues. The CDR3 region is CASSVTWGETNYGYTF. The DNA of the CDR3 is TGTGCCAGCAGCGTTACATGGGGCGAAACTAACTATGGCTACACCTTC.

The table lists this clone with a few counts. The chain links TRBV19 to TRBJ2-7; 7 nucleotides agree with TRBD1. Per germline, CDR1 LNHDA and CDR2 SQIVND (reference sequence). CDR3 length: 15 amino acids. Trimming at V came to 7 bases and at J to 3 bases, leaving 12 bases not matched to a gene. The CDR3 sequence: CASKRTGTAYYEQYF. Here the CDR3 DNA reads TGTGCCAGTAAACGAACCGGGACAGCCTACTACGAGCAGTACTTC. Based on the CDR3 plus reference TRBV19 and TRBJ2-7, the full variable domain is DGGITQSPKYLFRKEGQNVTLSCEQNLNHDAMYWYRQDPGQGLRLIYYSQIVNDFQKGDIAEGYSVSREKKESFPLTVTSAQKNPTAFYLCASKRTGTAYYEQYFGPGTRLTVT.

The CDR3 DNA reads TGTGCCAGCAGCGCCCGGGACAGGGCTAACTATGGCTACACCTTC. It yields the protein CASSARDRANYGYTF. The V and J genes are TRBV9 and TRBJ1-2; 9 positions agree with TRBD1. The germline CDR1 and CDR2 sequences are SGDLS and YYNGEE. The CDR3 has 15 residues. J lost 0 bases, V lost 3 bases, and 3 bases had no gene match.

This sequence joins TRBV2 and TRBJ1-4, with D unresolved. The CDR3 is 13 amino acids. V shed 6 bases and J shed 0 bases, with 5 bases lying between them. Germline lookup yields CDR1 SNHLY and CDR2 FYNNEI. CDR3 sequence (DNA): TGTGCCAGCAGGGGCCCAACTAATGAAAAACTGTTTTTT. It codes for CASRGPTNEKLFF.

This clone was counted once. This chain uses TRBV7-2 with TRBJ2-3; D not certain. Germline V CDR1 and CDR2: SGHTA, FQGNSA. This CDR3 spans 16 amino acids. Trimming took 4 bases from V and 2 from J, leaving 16 bases between them. The CDR3 protein is CASSSDKRHLTDTQYF. CDR3 DNA: TGTGCCAGCAGCTCCGACAAACGTCACCTCACAGATACGCAGTATTTT.

This sequence joins TRBV27 and TRBJ1-1; 7 bases are a match to TRBD1. The CDR3 is 14 residues long. Germline lookup yields CDR1 MNHEY and CDR2 SMNVEV (reference sequence). Losses at the gene ends were 7 bases for V and 3 bases for J; bases not matched to a gene: 8. The CDR3 DNA follows: TGTGCCAGCACCCCTAGACAGGGATACACTGAAGCTTTCTTT. This encodes CASTPRQGYTEAFF.

V is TRBV28 and J is TRBJ2-1; 7 bases fit TRBD2. Germline-derived CDR1 and CDR2 are MDHEN and SYDVKM. CDR3 length equals 14 residues. The J segment lost 8 bases and the V segment lost 4 bases, leaving 8 bases of the junction unmatched. Written as DNA, the CDR3 is TGTGCCAGCAGTTCACCACAGCGGGGCTATGAGCAGTTCTTC. Translated: CASSSPQRGYEQFF.

The chain recombines TRBV9 with TRBJ2-3; D remains ambiguous. The CDR3 runs to 14 residues. Germline CDR1 is SGDLS and CDR2 is YYNGEE. V was clipped by 0 bases and J by 5 bases, with 10 bases between them. Here the CDR3 DNA reads TGTGCCAGCAGCGTAGCTCCAGGAATAGATACGCAGTATTTT. It encodes CASSVAPGIDTQYF. The entire variable domain, with the rest obtained from reference TRBV9 and TRBJ2-3, is as follows: DSGVTQTPKHLITATGQRVTLRCSPRSGDLSVYWYQQSLDQGLQFLIQYYNGEERAKGNILERFSAQQFPDLHSELNLSSLELGDSALYFCASSVAPGIDTQYFGPGTRLTVL.

In this sample, this clone turned up a few times. V gene TRBV4-1 combines with J gene TRBJ2-7, with D perhaps matching TRBD2 (6 bases). CDR1 MGHRA and CDR2 YSYEKL come from the germline V gene. The length of the CDR3 is 17 residues. V was pared by 2 bases and J by 3 bases, with 20 bases between. The CDR3 DNA sequence: TGCGCCAGCAGCCAACACCCTTTCGGGGGAGGTAGCTACGAGCAGTACTTC. As protein: CASSQHPFGGGSYEQYF.

This chain uses TRBV28 with TRBJ2-7; no definite D call. V lost 3 bases and J 9 bases, leaving 18 bases between the germline ends. The germline V gene encodes CDR1 MDHEN and CDR2 SYDVKM. This CDR3 spans 14 amino acids. CDR3 nucleotide sequence: TGTGCCAGCAGTTTGGTTTCGCGTCAAAGAACGCAGTACTTC. Amino acids: CASSLVSRQRTQYF.

The table lists this clone with a count of one. This rearrangement joins TRBV6-1 to TRBJ2-3, with D possibly being TRBD2 (7 bases). The CDR3 runs to 13 residues. Looked up from germline, CDR1 is MNHNS and CDR2 is SASEGT. V lost 8 bases, J lost 0 bases, and 9 bases lay in between. The CDR3 DNA reads TGTGCCAGCGGGGGGGCTAGCACAGATACGCAGTATTTT. Translating it yields CASGGASTDTQYF.

The gene calls are TRBV5-1 and TRBJ2-7; a possible D gene is TRBD2 (6 bases). Trimming left V 4 bases short and J 2 bases short, with 19 bases between. CDR3 length equals 16 residues. The germline V gene encodes CDR1 SGHRS and CDR2 YFSETQ. CDR3 sequence (DNA): TGCGCCAGCAGCCCGGGGGAGAGGGGAGAGGCCTACGAGCAGTACTTC. Protein sequence: CASSPGERGEAYEQYF.

The CDR3 coding sequence is TGTGCCAGCAGTCTAGCGGGAGCCAATGAGCAGTTCTTC. Translated: CASSLAGANEQFF. The chain combines TRBV2 with TRBJ2-1; TRBD2 matches at 10 bases. The length of the CDR3 is 13 residues. The junction had 1 base not matched to a gene; V was cut back by 5 bases and J by 6 bases. Germline assignment: CDR1 SNHLY and CDR2 FYNNEI.

This chain uses TRBV27 with TRBJ2-7, with TRBD1 identical over 9 bases. The J segment lost 2 bases and the V segment lost 5 bases, leaving 7 bases of the junction unmatched. This CDR3 contains 15 residues. Germline V CDR1 and CDR2: MNHEY, SMNVEV (reference sequence). Here the CDR3 DNA reads TGTGCCAGCAGTCAGGCCGGGACAGGGCCCTACGAGCAGTACTTC. Translation: CASSQAGTGPYEQYF.